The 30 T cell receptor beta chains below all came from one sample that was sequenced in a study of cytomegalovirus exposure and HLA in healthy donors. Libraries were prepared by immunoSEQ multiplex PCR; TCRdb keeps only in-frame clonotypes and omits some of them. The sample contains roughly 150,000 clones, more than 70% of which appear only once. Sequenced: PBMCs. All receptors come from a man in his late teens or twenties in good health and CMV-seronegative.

The CDR3 DNA reads as TGTGCCAGCAGTGAAGGGGTTTGGAGCGGGGAGCTGTTTTTT. This gives the protein CASSEGVWSGELFF. J is TRBJ2-2 and V is TRBV6-1; D is ambiguous. The CDR3 consists of 14 residues. V lost 1 base and J lost 7, with 10 bases in between. The V gene's germline CDR1 is MNHNS and CDR2 SASEGT.

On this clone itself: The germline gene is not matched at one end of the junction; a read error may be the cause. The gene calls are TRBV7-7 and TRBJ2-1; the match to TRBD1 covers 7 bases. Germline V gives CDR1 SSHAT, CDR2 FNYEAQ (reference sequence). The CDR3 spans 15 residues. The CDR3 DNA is TGTGCTAGCAGCTTACGGATGGACAGGAATGTGGAGCAGTTCTTC. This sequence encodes CASSLRMDRNVEQFF.

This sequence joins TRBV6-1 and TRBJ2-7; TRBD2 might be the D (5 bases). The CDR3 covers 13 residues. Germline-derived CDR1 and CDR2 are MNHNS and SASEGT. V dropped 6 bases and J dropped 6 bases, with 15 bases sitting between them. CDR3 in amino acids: CASSPPGNPEQYV. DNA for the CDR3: TGTGCCAGCAGCCCGCCCGGGAACCCCGAGCAGTACGTC.

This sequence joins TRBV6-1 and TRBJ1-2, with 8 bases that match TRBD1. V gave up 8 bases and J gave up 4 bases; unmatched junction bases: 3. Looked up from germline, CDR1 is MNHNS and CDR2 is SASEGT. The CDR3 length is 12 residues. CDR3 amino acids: CASDRGLYGYTF. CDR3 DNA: TGTGCCAGCGACAGGGGCCTCTATGGCTACACCTTC.

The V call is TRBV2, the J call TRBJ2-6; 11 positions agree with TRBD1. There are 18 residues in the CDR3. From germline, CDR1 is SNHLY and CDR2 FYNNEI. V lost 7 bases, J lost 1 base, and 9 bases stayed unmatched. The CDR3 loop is CASNSWGTGGSGANVLTF. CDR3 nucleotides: TGTGCCAGCAACTCATGGGGGACAGGGGGTTCTGGGGCCAACGTCCTGACTTTC.

The CDR3, as DNA: TGTGCCAGCAGTGGAGGACTAGCGGGAGCCCGGGGAGCCAAAAACATTCAGTACTTC. Translation gives CASSGGLAGARGAKNIQYF. The V call is TRBV6-1, the J call TRBJ2-4, with TRBD2 matching over 13 bases. This CDR3 has 19 residues. With 4 bases clipped from V and 0 bases from J, the junction kept 9 bases outside the gene matches. The V gene's germline CDR1 is MNHNS and CDR2 SASEGT.

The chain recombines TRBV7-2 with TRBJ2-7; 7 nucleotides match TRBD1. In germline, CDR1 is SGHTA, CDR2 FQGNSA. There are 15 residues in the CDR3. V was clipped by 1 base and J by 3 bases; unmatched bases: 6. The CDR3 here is CASSLDLGGLYEQYF. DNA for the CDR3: TGTGCCAGCAGCTTAGATTTAGGGGGCCTCTACGAGCAGTACTTC.

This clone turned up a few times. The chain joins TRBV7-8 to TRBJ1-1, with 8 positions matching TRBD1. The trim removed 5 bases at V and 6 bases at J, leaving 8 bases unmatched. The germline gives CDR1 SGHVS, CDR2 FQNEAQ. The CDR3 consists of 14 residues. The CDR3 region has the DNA TGTGCCAGCAGCGTTGCAGGGGGCCGGGCTGAAGCTTTCTTT. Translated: CASSVAGGRAEAFF.

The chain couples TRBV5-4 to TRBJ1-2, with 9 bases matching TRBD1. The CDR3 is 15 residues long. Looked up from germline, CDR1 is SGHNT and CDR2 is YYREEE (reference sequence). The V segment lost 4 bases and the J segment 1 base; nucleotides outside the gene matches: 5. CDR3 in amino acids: CASSTGQGLNYGYTF. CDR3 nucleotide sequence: TGTGCCAGCAGCACGGGACAGGGCCTTAACTATGGCTACACCTTC.

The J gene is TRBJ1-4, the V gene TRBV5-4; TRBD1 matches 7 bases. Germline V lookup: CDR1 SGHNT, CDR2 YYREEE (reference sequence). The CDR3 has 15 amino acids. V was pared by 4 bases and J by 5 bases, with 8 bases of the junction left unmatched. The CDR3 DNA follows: TGTGCCAGCAGCAAAGCACAGGGGATAAATGAAAAACTGTTTTTT. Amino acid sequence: CASSKAQGINEKLFF. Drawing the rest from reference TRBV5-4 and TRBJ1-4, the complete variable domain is ETGVTQSPTHLIKTRGQQVTLRCSSQSGHNTVSWYQQALGQGPQFIFQYYREEENGRGNFPPRFSGLQFPNYSSELNVNALELDDSALYLCASSKAQGINEKLFFGSGTQLSVL.

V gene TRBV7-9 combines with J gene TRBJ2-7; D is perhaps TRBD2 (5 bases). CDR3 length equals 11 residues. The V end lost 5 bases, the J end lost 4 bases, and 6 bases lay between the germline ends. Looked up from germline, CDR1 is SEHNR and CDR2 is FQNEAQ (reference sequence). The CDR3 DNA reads TGTGCCAGCAGCCGGGGTTACGAGCAGTACGTC. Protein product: CASSRGYEQYV.

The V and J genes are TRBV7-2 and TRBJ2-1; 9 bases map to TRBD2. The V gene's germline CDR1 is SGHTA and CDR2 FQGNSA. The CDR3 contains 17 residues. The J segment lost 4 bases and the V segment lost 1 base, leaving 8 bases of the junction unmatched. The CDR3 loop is CASSLGSAGGAYNEQFF. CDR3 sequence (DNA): TGTGCCAGCAGCTTAGGTTCGGCGGGAGGGGCATACAATGAGCAGTTCTTC. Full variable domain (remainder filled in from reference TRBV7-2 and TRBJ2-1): GAGVSQSPSNKVTEKGKDVELRCDPISGHTALYWYRQSLGQGLEFLIYFQGNSAPDKSGLPSDRFSAERTGGSVSTLTIQRTQQEDSAVYLCASSLGSAGGAYNEQFFGPGTRLTVL.

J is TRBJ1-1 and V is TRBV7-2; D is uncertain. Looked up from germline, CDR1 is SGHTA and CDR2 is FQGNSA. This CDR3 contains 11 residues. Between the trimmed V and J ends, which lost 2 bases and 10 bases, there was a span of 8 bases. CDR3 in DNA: TGTGCCAGCAGCTTAAGCCTAGGAGCTTTCTTT. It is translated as CASSLSLGAFF.

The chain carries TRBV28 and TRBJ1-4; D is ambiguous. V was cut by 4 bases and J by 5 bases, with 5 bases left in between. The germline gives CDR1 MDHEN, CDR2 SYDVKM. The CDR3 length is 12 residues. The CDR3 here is CASSSSNEKLFF. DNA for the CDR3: TGTGCCAGCAGTTCCTCCAATGAAAAACTGTTTTTT. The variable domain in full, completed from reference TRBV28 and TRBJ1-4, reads DVKVTQSSRYLVKRTGEKVFLECVQDMDHENMFWYRQDPGLGLRLIYFSYDVKMKEKGDIPEGYSVSREKKERFSLILESASTNQTSMYLCASSSSNEKLFFGSGTQLSVL.

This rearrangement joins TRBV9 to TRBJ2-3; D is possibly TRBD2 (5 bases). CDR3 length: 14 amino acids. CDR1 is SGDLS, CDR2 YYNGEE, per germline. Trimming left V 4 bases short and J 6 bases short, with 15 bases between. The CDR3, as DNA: TGTGCCAGCAGCAAGGCCACTAGTTCGGATACGCAGTATTTT. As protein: CASSKATSSDTQYF.

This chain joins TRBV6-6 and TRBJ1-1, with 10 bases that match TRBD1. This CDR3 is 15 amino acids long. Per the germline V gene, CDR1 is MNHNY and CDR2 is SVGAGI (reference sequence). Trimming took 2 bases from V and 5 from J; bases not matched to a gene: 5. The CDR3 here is CASSYRQGARTEAFF. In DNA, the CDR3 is TGTGCCAGCAGTTACCGACAGGGGGCGCGAACTGAAGCTTTCTTT.

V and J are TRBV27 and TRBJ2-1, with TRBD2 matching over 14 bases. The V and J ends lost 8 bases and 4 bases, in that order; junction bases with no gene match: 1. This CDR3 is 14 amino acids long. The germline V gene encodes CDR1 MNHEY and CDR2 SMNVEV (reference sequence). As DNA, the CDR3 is TGTGCCAGCGGGACTAGCGGGGGATACAATGAGCAGTTCTTC. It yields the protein CASGTSGGYNEQFF.

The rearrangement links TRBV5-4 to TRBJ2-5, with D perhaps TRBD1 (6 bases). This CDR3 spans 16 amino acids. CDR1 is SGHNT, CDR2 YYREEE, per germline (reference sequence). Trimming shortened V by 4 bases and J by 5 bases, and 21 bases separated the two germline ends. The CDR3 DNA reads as TGTGCCAGCAGCCGTCAAGGTAGGGGGAGAGTGGAGACCCAGTACTTC. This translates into CASSRQGRGRVETQYF.

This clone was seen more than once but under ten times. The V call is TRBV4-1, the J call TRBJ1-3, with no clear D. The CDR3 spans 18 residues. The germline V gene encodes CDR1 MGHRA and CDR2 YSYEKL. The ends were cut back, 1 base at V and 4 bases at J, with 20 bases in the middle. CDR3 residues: CASSQVVPPDRGGNTIYF. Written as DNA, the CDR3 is TGCGCCAGCAGCCAAGTAGTCCCGCCGGATCGGGGAGGAAACACCATATATTTT.

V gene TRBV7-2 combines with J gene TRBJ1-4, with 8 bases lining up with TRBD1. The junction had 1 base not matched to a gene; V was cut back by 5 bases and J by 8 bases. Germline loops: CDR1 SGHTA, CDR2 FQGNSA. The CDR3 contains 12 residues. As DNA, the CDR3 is TGTGCCAGCAGCCGACAGGGGGAAAAACTGTTTTTT. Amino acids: CASSRQGEKLFF.

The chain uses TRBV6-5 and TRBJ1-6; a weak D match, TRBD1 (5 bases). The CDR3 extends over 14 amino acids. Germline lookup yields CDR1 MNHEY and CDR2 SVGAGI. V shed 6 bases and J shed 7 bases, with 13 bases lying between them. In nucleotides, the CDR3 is TGTGCCAGCAGGGAGGGGCCCCTAAATTCACCCCTCCACTTT. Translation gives CASREGPLNSPLHF.

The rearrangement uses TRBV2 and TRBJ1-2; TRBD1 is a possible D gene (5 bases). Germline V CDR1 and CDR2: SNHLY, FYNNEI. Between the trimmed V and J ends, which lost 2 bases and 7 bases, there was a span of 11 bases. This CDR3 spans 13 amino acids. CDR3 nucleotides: TGTGCCAGCAGTGAAAAACTCAGGGTTGGCTACACCTTC. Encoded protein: CASSEKLRVGYTF.

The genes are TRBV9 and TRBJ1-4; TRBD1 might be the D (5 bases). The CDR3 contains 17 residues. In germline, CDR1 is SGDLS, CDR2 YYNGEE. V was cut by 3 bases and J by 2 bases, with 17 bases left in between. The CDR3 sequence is CASSASIAGLTNEKLFF. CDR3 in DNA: TGTGCCAGCAGCGCATCAATCGCGGGGCTGACTAATGAAAAACTGTTTTTT.

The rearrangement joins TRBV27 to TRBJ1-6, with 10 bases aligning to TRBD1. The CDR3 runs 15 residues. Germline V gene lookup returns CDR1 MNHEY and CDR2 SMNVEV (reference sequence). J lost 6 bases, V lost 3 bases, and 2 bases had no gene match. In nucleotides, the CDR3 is TGTGCCAGCAGTTTGGGACAGGGGTTTAATTCACCCCTCCACTTT. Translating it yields CASSLGQGFNSPLHF.

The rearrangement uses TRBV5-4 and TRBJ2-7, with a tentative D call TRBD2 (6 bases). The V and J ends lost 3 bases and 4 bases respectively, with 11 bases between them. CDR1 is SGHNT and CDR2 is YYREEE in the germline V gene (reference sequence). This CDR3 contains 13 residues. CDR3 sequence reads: CASSYGGGYEQYF. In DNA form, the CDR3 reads TGTGCCAGCAGCTATGGGGGAGGTTACGAGCAGTACTTC. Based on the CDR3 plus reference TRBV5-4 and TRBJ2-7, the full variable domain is ETGVTQSPTHLIKTRGQQVTLRCSSQSGHNTVSWYQQALGQGPQFIFQYYREEENGRGNFPPRFSGLQFPNYSSELNVNALELDDSALYLCASSYGGGYEQYFGPGTRLTVT.

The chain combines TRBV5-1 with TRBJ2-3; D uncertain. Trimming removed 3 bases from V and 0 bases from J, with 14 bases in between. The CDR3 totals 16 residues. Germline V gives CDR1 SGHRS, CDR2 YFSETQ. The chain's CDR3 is CASSSTLSPSTDTQYF. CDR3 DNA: TGCGCCAGCAGCTCCACTCTCTCGCCGAGCACAGATACGCAGTATTTT. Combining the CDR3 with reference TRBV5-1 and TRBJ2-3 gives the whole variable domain KAGVTQTPRYLIKTRGQQVTLSCSPISGHRSVSWYQQTPGQGLQFLFEYFSETQRNKGNFPGRFSGRQFSNSRSEMNVSTLELGDSALYLCASSSTLSPSTDTQYFGPGTRLTVL.

The CDR3 coding sequence is TGTGCCAGCTCACCATGGGACCCCGGGACAGGGAATTCACCCCTCCACTTT. It codes for CASSPWDPGTGNSPLHF. The chain carries TRBV18 and TRBJ1-6; TRBD1 aligns across 9 bases. The CDR3 length is 17 residues. Germline V gene lookup returns CDR1 KGHSH and CDR2 LQKENI. V lost 2 bases and J lost 7; bases outside the gene matches: 9.

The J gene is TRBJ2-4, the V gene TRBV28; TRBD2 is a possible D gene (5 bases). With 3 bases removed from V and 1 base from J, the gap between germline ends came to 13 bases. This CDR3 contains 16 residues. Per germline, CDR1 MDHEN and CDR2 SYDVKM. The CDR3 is CASSLRVMAAKNIQYF. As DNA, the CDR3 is TGTGCCAGCAGTTTGCGGGTGATGGCGGCCAAAAACATTCAGTACTTC.

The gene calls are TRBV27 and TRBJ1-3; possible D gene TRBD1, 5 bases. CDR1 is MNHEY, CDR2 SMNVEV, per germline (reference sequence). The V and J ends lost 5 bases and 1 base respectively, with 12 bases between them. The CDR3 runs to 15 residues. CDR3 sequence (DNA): TGTGCCAGCAGTCCCGGGACTTTGTCTGGAAACACCATATATTTT. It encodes CASSPGTLSGNTIYF.

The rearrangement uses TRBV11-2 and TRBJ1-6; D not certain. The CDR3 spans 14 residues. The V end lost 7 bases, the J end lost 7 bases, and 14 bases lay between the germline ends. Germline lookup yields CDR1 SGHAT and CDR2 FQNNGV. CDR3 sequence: CASKYGLRNSPLHF. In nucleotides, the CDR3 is TGTGCCAGCAAATACGGGTTAAGGAATTCACCCCTCCACTTT.